A single T cell receptor (beta chain) is shown here with its context. The germline V gene has CDR1 SGHTA and CDR2 FQGNSA. This CDR3 comprises 15 residues. The V gene lost 4 bases and the J gene lost 2 bases, with 15 bases spanning the gap. The data were obtained in a study of shared clonotypes between healthy human individuals. Profiling relied on immunoSEQ multiplex PCR, and the TCRdb table lists in-frame clones only, not all of them. The table lists 2.5 million or so clones, roughly 92% of them singletons. The clonotype originates from a young man in good health. The chain couples TRBV7-2 to TRBJ2-7; a possible D gene is TRBD1 (5 bases). The sample consisted of naive CD4+ T cells sorted from blood. The subset here: CD45RA+ positively selected. CDR3: CASSSPGLRAYEQYF. CDR3 DNA sequence: TGTGCCAGCAGCTCCCCGGGTCTCAGGGCCTACGAGCAGTACTTC.